The TCR beta chain described here comes from a study of blood T cell repertoires in COVID-19. As for the study in general: Sites across the United States, Italy and Spain contributed samples from acute and convalescent COVID-19.

Original analysis: It was from reference gene primer amplification that nucleated cell counts were estimated. TCRdb's copy holds only in-frame clones and misses some; the assay was immunoSEQ multiplex PCR. V, J and clone size are those of that table, while D and trimming were read from the DNA. The table has 300,000 to 400,000 clones, around nine tenths seen once. This clone was seen a handful of times. Cohorts were determined from participant-reported clinical history. Sequenced input: PBMCs or T cells enriched from blood (not recorded which). The clonotype originates from a woman aged 25 to 39 who had been exposed to COVID-19.

In nucleotides, the CDR3 is TGCACCAGCAGCCGGACAGCTTACGAGCAGTACTTC. Translation: CTSSRTAYEQYF. The V call is TRBV1, the J call TRBJ2-7; the D call of TRBD1 is as the table states it, not checked on the DNA. TRBV1 is flagged as a pseudogene. The CDR3 is 12 amino acids.